This TCR beta chain comes out of a study of blood T cell repertoires in COVID-19. Turning to the study itself: The analysed material was cDNA or gDNA that came from T cells, B-cell-depleted T cells, or PBMCs.

CDR3 length: 14 amino acids. CDR1 is SGDLS and CDR2 is YYNGEE in the germline V gene. V was shortened by 0 bases and J by 2 bases, with 7 bases between the two germline ends. The data were produced by immunoSEQ multiplex PCR, yet TCRdb's version contains in-frame clones alone and is incomplete. Of 120,000 or so clones listed, 82% were seen once; the top ten hold more than 4.5%. The specimen was peripheral blood. The clonotype originates from a woman between 65 and 79 years old with acute or convalescent COVID-19. J is TRBJ2-3 and V is TRBV9, with no clear D. In DNA, the CDR3 is TGTGCCAGCAGCGTAGCCGGGTTCACAGATACGCAGTATTTT. The encoded protein is CASSVAGFTDTQYF.